The clone carrying this TCR beta chain was seen only once. Antigen unknown. V lost 1 base to trimming and J lost 4 bases; unmatched junction nucleotides: 4. The CDR3 is 14 residues long. Germline V gene sequence: CDR1 LNHNV, CDR2 YYDKDF (reference sequence). The TCRbeta library incorporated unique molecular identifiers. MiXCR was run by TCRdb on the PCR reads, yielding one entry per CDR3 protein. The sample shows 700,000 to 950,000 distinct CDR3 sequences, approximately 15% of them seen only once. This entry comes from a study of T-cell reconstitution after alpha-beta-depleted transplantation in children. Study-level findings and limits: Recipient T cells and thymic progenitors that survived were the source of the high TCRbeta diversity seen at day 60 in some patients. After transplant, at about two months, alpha-beta T cells were reportedly derived from several hundred expanded graft clones. Once a year had passed after transplant, T-cell counts and diversity came mostly from newly produced T cells.

The rearrangement joins TRBV15 to TRBJ2-7, with TRBD2 identical over 7 bases. The clonotype comes from a male patient between 5 and 17 years old who had a stem cell transplant for acute lymphoblastic leukemia, so the T cells may come from the graft donor. This material consisted of PBMCs, mostly from graft donor cells, taken 360 days after TCRalphabeta/CD19-depleted stem cell transplant. The CDR3 here is CATSRGDYSYEQYF. The CDR3 bases are TGTGCCACCAGCAGAGGGGACTACTCTTACGAGCAGTACTTC.